The sequence of this TCR beta chain was determined in a study of blood T cell repertoires in COVID-19. With 6 bases removed from V and 2 bases from J, the gap between germline ends came to 11 bases. The CDR3 loop spans 13 amino acids. This clone came up once. Libraries were prepared by immunoSEQ multiplex PCR; TCRdb keeps only in-frame clonotypes and omits some of them. The sample lists more than 250,000 clones, approximately 78% occurring once. Sequenced: PBMCs or T cells enriched from blood (not recorded which). The TCR sequence derives from a middle-aged man who had been exposed to COVID-19. The gene calls are TRBV12-3 or TRBV12-4 and TRBJ2-7; TRBD1 is a possible D gene (6 bases). Written as DNA, the CDR3 is TGTGCCAGCAGCAAAGGACAGACCTACGAGCAGTACTTC. Protein product: CASSKGQTYEQYF.